This T cell receptor (beta chain) was documented in a study of low-dose radiotherapy and immunotherapy resistance in tumors. About the study: A total of 13 Gy over 26 weeks was given to Cohort 2 as 1 Gy per fraction every two weeks. While receiving nivolumab 240 mg every two weeks, patients also received ipilimumab 1 mg/kg every six weeks, both intravenously. For four cycles from cycle 1 day 1, patients took 300 mg oral aspirin daily.

Priming of first-strand cDNA relied on TRAV- and TRBV-specific primers (covering alpha and beta chains). For amplifying TCRs, the PCR ran for about 20 cycles with Phusion, which was used together with a constant-region primer and the adapter on the V primers. TCRdb redid the calling of the reads with MiXCR, one entry per CDR3 protein. Found here are 45,000 or so distinct CDR3 sequences, less than 30% of them singletons; the top ten hold around 10%. CDR1 and CDR2 from the germline V gene are SGHKS and YYEKEE (reference sequence). This CDR3 contains 14 residues. The V segment lost 3 bases and the J segment 7 bases; nucleotides outside the gene matches: 6. In its sample, this clonotype was seen many times. Time point given: after trial treatment. Treatment of the sample: LDRT plus nivolumab, ipilimumab, low-dose cyclophosphamide and aspirin (RACIN trial). Every donor was treated with nivolumab, ipilimumab, aspirin, low-dose cyclophosphamide and also low-dose radiotherapy.

The sequence came from a male donor with prostate cancer. Here the sequenced sample was PBMCs, taken after low-dose radiotherapy plus immunotherapy. The chain links TRBV5-5 to TRBJ1-4; 7 nucleotides align to TRBD1. The CDR3 is CASSSGRGREKLFF. For the CDR3, the DNA is TGTGCCAGCAGCTCAGGGAGGGGGCGTGAAAAACTGTTTTTT.